This T cell receptor (beta chain) was sequenced in a study of T-cell reconstitution after alpha-beta-depleted transplantation in children. General study points: Counts and diversity of T cells one year after transplant came mostly from newly produced T cells.

A note on this clonotype: The antigen is not known.

As it was prepared, the TCRbeta library received unique molecular identifiers. TCRdb recomputed calls from the PCR reads with MiXCR, one row per CDR3 protein. The sample consists of over 400,000 distinct CDR3 sequences, roughly 44% of them appearing once. V shed 3 bases and J 1 base; nucleotides not matched to a gene: 2. This CDR3 is 14 amino acids long. Germline V gene lookup returns CDR1 DFQATT and CDR2 SNEGSKA (reference sequence). The chain joins TRBV20-1 to TRBJ1-5; the match to TRBD1 covers 8 bases. The TCR sequence derives from a girl aged 2 to 10 with aplastic anemia, due to receive a stem cell transplant. Source: PBMCs, taken before TCRalphabeta/CD19-depleted stem cell transplant. CDR3 sequence (DNA): TGCAGTGCTAGTCAGGGGGCGAGCAATCAGCCCCAGCATTTT. It encodes CSASQGASNQPQHF.